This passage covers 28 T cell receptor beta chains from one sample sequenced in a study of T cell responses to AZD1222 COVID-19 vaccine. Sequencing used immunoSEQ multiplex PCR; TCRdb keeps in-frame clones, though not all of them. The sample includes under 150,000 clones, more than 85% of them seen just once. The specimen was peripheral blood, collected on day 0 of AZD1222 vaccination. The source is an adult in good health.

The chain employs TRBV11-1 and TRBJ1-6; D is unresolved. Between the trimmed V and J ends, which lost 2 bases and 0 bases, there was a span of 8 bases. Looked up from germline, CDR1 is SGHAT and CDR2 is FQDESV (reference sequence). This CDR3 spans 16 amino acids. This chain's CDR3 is CASSLLRSSYNSPLHF. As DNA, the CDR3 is TGTGCCAGCAGCTTACTCAGGAGCTCCTATAATTCACCCCTCCACTTT.

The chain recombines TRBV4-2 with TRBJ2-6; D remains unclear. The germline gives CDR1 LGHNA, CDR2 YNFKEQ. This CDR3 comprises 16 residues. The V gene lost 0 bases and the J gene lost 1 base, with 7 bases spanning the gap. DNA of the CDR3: TGTGCCAGCAGCCAAGATCGGCAGTCTGGGGCCAACGTCCTGACTTTC. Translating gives CASSQDRQSGANVLTF.

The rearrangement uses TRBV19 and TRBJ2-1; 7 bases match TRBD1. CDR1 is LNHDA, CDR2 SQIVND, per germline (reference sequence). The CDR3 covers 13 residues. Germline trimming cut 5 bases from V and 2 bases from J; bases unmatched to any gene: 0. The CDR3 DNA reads TGTGCCAGTAGTCAGGGGGCCTACAATGAGCAGTTCTTC. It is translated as CASSQGAYNEQFF.

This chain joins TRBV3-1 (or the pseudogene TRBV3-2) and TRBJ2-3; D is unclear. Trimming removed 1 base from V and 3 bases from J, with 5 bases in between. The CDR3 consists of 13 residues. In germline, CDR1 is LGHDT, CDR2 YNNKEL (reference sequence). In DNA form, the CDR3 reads TGTGCCAGCAGCCAAGGTAATACAGATACGCAGTATTTT. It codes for CASSQGNTDTQYF.

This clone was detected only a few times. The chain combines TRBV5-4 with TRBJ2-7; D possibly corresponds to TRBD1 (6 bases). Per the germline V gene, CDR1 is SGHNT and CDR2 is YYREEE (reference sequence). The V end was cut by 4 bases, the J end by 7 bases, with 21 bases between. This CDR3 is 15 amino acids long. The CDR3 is CASSSYRAPEEEQYF. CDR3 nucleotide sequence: TGTGCCAGCAGCAGCTACAGGGCCCCCGAGGAGGAGCAGTACTTC.

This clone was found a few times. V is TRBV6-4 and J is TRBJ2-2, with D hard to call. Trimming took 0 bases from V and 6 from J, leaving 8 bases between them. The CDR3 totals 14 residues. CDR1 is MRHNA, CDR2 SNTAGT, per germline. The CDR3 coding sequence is TGTGCCAGCAGTGACTCGTGGGAATCCGGGGAGCTGTTTTTT. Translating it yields CASSDSWESGELFF.

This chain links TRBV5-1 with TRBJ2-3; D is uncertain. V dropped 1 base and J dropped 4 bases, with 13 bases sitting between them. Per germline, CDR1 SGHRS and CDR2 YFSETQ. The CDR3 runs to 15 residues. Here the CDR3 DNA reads TGCGCCAGCAGCTTGCAAGGGAAACAAGCAGATACGCAGTATTTT. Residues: CASSLQGKQADTQYF. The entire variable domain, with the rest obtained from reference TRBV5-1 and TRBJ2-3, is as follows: KAGVTQTPRYLIKTRGQQVTLSCSPISGHRSVSWYQQTPGQGLQFLFEYFSETQRNKGNFPGRFSGRQFSNSRSEMNVSTLELGDSALYLCASSLQGKQADTQYFGPGTRLTVL.

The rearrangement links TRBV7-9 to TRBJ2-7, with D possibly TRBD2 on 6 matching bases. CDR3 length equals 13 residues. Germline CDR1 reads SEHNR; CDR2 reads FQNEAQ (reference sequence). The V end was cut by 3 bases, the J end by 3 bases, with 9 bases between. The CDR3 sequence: CASSFGGNYEQYF. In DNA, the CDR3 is TGTGCCAGCAGCTTTGGGGGGAACTACGAGCAGTACTTC.

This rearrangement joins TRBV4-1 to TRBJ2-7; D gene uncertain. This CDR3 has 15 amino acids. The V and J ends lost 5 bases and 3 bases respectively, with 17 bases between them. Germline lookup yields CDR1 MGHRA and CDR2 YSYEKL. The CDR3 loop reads CASSYGEDYYYEQYF. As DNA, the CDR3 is TGCGCCAGCAGCTATGGGGAAGATTATTACTACGAGCAGTACTTC.

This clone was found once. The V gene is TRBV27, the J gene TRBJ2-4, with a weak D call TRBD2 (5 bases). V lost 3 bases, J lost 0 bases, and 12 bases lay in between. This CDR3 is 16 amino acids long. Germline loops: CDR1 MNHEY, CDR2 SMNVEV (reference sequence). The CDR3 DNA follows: TGTGCCAGCAGTTTGGACTGGACGGTAGCCAAAAACATTCAGTACTTC. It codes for CASSLDWTVAKNIQYF.

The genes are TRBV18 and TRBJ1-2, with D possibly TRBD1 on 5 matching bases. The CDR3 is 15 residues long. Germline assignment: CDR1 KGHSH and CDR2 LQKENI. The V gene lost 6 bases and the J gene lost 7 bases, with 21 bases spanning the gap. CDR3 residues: CASSTTGGDEAGYTF. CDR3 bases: TGTGCCAGCTCGACCACGGGAGGGGATGAGGCTGGCTACACCTTC.

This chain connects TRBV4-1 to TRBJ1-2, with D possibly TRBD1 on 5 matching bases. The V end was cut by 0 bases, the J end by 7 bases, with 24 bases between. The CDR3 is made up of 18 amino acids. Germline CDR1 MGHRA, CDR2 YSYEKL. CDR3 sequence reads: CASSQEPRGLTGLGGYTF. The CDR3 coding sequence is TGCGCCAGCAGCCAAGAACCCAGAGGACTTACAGGTCTAGGTGGCTACACCTTC.

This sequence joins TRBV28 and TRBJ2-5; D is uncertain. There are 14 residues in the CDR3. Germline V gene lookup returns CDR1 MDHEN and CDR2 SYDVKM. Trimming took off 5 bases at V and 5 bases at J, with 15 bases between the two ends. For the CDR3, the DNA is TGTGCCAGCAGTACCCAGTCCAAGGAGGAGACCCAGTACTTC. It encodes CASSTQSKEETQYF.

CDR3 DNA sequence: TGTGCCACCAGTGATCTCGCGGGTGGCTACACCTTC. This sequence encodes CATSDLAGGYTF. The rearrangement links TRBV24-1 to TRBJ1-2; D remains unclear. Germline V gives CDR1 KGHDR, CDR2 SFDVKD. The CDR3 is 12 amino acids. V was trimmed by 3 bases and J by 7 bases, leaving 8 bases between them.

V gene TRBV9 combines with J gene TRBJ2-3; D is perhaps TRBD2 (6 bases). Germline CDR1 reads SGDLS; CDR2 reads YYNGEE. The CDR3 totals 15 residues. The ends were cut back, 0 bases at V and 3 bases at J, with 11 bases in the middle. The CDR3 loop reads CASSVEASATDTQYF. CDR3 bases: TGTGCCAGCAGCGTAGAGGCTAGCGCTACAGATACGCAGTATTTT.

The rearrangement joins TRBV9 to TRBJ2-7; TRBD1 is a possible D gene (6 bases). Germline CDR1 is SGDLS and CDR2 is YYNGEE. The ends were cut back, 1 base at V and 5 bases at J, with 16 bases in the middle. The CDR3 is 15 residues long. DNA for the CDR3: TGTGCCAGCAGCGTAACCCCCGGGACAATCCACGAGCAGTACTTC. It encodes CASSVTPGTIHEQYF.

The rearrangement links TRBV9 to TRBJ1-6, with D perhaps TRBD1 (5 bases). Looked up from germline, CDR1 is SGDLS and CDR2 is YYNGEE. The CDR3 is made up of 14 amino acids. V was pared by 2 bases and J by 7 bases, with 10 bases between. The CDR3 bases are TGTGCCAGCAGCGTGAGGGGTGGGAATTCACCCCTCCACTTT. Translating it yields CASSVRGGNSPLHF. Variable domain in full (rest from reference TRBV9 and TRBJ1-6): DSGVTQTPKHLITATGQRVTLRCSPRSGDLSVYWYQQSLDQGLQFLIQYYNGEERAKGNILERFSAQQFPDLHSELNLSSLELGDSALYFCASSVRGGNSPLHFGNGTRLTVT.

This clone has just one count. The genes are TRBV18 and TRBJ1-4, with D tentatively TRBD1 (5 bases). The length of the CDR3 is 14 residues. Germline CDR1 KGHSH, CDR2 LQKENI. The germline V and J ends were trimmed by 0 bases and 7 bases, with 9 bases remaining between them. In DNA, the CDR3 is TGTGCCAGCTCACCACCGCTTCAGGGTGAAAAACTGTTTTTT. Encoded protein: CASSPPLQGEKLFF.

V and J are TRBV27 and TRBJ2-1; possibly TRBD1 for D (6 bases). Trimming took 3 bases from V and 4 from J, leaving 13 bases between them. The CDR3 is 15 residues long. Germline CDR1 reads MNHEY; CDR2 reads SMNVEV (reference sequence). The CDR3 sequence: CASSFDRIGYNEQFF. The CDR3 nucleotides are TGTGCCAGCAGTTTTGACAGGATTGGGTACAATGAGCAGTTCTTC.

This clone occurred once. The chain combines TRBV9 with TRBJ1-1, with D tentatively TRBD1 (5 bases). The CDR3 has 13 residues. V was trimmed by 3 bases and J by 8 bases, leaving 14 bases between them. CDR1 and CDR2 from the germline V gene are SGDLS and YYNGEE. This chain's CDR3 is CASSAIRDGEAFF. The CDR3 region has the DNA TGTGCCAGCAGCGCGATCCGGGACGGCGAAGCTTTCTTT.

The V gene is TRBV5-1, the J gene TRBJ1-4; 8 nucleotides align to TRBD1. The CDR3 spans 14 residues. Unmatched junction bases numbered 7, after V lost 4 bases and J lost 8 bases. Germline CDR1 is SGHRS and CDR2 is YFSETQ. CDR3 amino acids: CASSNWTGNEKLFF. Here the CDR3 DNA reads TGCGCCAGCAGCAATTGGACAGGGAACGAAAAACTGTTTTTT.

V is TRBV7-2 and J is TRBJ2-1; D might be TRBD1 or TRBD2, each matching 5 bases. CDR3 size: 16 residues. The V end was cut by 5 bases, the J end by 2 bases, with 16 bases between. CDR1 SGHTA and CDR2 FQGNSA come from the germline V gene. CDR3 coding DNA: TGTGCCAGCAGCCCTGACTCGGGGCTAACCTACAATGAGCAGTTCTTC. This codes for CASSPDSGLTYNEQFF.

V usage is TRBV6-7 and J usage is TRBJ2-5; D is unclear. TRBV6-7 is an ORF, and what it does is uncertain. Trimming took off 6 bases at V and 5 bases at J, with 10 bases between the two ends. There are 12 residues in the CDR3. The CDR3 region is CASRTSQETQYF. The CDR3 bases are TGTGCCAGCAGGACTTCTCAGGAGACCCAGTACTTC.

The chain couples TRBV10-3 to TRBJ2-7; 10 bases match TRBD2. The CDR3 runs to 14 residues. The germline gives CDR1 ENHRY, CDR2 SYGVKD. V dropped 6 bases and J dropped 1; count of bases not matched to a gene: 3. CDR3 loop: CAIRSLAGSYEQYF. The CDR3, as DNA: TGTGCCATCAGATCACTAGCGGGGTCCTACGAGCAGTACTTC.

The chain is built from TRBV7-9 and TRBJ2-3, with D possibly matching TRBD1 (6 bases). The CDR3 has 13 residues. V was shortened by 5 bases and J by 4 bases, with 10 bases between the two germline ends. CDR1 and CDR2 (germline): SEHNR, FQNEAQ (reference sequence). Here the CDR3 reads CASSVQGADTQYF. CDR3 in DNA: TGTGCCAGCAGCGTACAGGGCGCAGATACGCAGTATTTT.

CDR3 in DNA: TGTGCCAGCAGCCTTGGGGGCAGGGTCCACATTCAGTACTTC. Its translation is CASSLGGRVHIQYF. The V and J genes are TRBV5-4 and TRBJ2-4; tentative D call: TRBD1 (6 bases). CDR3 length: 14 amino acids. Deletions cut 4 bases from V and 8 bases from J, with 16 bases between. The germline V gene encodes CDR1 SGHNT and CDR2 YYREEE (reference sequence).

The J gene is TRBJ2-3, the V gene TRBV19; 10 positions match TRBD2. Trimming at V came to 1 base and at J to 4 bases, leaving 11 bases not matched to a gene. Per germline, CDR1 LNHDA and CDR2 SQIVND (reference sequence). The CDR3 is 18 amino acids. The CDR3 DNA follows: TGTGCCAGTAGTATAGCCCACTCTAGCGGGAGTGGACCAGATACGCAGTATTTT. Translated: CASSIAHSSGSGPDTQYF.

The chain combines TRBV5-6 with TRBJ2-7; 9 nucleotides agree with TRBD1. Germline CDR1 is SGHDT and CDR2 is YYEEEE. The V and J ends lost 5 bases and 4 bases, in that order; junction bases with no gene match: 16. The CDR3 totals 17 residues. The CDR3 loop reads CASRSWGGGQGPYEQYF. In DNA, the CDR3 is TGTGCCAGCAGAAGCTGGGGGGGCGGACAGGGGCCATACGAGCAGTACTTC.